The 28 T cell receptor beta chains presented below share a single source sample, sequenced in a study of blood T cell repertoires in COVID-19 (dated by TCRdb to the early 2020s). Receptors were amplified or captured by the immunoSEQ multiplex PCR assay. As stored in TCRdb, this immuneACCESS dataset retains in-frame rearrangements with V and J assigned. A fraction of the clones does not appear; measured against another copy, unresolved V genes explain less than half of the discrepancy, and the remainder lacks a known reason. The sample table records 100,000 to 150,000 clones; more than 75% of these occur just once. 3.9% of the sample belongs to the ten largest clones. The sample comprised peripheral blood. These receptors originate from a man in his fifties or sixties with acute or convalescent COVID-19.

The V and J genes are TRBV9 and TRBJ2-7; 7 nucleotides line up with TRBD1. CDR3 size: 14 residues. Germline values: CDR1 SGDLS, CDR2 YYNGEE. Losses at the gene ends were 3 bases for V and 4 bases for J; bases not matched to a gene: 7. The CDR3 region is CASSEAGTEYEQYF. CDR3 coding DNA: TGTGCCAGCAGCGAGGCCGGGACAGAATACGAGCAGTACTTC.

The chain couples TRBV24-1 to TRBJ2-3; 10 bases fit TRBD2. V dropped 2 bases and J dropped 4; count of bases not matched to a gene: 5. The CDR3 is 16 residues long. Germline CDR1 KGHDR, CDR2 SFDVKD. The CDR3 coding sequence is TGTGCCACCAGTGATTCCGCTAGCGGGAGTCCAGATACGCAGTATTTT. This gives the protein CATSDSASGSPDTQYF.

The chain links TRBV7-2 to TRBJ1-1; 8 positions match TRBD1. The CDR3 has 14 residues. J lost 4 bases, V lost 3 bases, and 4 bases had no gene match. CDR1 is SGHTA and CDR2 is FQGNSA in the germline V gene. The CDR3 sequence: CASSLAGGGTEAFF. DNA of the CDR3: TGTGCCAGCAGCTTGGCAGGGGGCGGCACTGAAGCTTTCTTT.

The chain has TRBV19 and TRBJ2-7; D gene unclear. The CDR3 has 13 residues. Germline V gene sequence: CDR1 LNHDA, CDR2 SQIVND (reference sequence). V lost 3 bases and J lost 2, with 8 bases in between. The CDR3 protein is CASSIGQPYEQYF. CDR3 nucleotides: TGTGCCAGTAGTATTGGGCAGCCCTACGAGCAGTACTTC.

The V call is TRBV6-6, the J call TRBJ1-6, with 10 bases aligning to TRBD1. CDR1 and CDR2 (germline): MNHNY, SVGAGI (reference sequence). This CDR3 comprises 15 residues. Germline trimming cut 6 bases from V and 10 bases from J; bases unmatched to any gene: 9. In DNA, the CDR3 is TGTGCCAGCAGCCAACTGGGACAGGGGAACTCACCCCTCCACTTT. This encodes CASSQLGQGNSPLHF.

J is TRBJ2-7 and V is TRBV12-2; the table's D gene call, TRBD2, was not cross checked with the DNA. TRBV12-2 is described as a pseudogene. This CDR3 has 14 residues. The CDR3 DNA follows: TGTGCAAGTCTCCTAGCGGGAGGACCCTACGAGCAGTACTTC. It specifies CASLLAGGPYEQYF.

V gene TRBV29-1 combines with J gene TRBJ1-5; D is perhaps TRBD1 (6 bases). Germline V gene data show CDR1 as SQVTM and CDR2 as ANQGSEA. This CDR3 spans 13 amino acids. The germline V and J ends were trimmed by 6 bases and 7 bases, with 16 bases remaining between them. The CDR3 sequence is CSVGRGAGQPQHF. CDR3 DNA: TGCAGCGTCGGCAGGGGCGCAGGGCAGCCCCAGCATTTT.

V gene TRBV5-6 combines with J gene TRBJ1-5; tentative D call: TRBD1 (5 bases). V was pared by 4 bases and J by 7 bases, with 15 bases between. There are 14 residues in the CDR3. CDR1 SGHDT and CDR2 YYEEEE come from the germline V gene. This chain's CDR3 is CASSLQGFGQPQHF. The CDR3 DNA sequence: TGTGCCAGCAGCCTGCAGGGATTCGGACAGCCCCAGCATTTT.

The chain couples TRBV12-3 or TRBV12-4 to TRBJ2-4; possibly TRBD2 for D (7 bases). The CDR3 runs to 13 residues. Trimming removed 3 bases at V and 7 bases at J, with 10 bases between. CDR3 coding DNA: TGTGCCAGCAGTTTCGGGGGGCAGAACATTCAGTACTTC. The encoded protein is CASSFGGQNIQYF.

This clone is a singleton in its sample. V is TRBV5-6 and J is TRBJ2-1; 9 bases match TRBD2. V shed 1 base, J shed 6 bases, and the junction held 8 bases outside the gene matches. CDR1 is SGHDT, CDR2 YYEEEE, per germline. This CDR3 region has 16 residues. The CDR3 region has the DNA TGTGCCAGCAGCTTGCTTCTAGCGGGACTAACCAATGAGCAGTTCTTC. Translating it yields CASSLLLAGLTNEQFF.

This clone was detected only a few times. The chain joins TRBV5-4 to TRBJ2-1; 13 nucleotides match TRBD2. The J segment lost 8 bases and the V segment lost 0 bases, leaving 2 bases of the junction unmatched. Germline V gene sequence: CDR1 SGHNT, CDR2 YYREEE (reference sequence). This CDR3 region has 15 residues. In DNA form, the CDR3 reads TGTGCCAGCAGCTTGGGGACTAGCGGGAGTGATGAGCAGTTCTTC. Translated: CASSLGTSGSDEQFF.

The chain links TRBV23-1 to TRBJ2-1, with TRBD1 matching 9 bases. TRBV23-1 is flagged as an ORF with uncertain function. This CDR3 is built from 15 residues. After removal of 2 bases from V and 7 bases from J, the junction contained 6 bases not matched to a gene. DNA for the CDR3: TGCGCCAGCAGTCAAAAGGACAGGGGAATGAATGAGCAGTTCTTC. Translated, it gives CASSQKDRGMNEQFF.

The CDR3 spells CASSVEAGSGNIQYF. The DNA for the CDR3 is TGTGCCAGCAGCGTAGAGGCCGGGAGTGGAAACATTCAGTACTTC. V is TRBV9 and J is TRBJ2-4, with TRBD2 as a possible D gene (6 bases). In germline, CDR1 is SGDLS, CDR2 YYNGEE. The CDR3 totals 15 residues. V was pared by 0 bases and J by 6 bases, with 13 bases between.

The CDR3 region is CATSQTGAGELFF. DNA for the CDR3: TGTGCCACCAGTCAGACAGGGGCCGGGGAGCTGTTTTTT. This sequence joins TRBV24-1 and TRBJ2-2, with TRBD1 identical over 8 bases. The CDR3 covers 13 residues. Looked up from germline, CDR1 is KGHDR and CDR2 is SFDVKD. V was pared by 6 bases and J by 6 bases, with 2 bases of the junction left unmatched.

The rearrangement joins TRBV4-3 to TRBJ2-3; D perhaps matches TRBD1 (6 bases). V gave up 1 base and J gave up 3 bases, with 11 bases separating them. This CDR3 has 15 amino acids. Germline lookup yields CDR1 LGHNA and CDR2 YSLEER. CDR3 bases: TGCGCCAGCAGCCAAGGGTCGAGGGGGACAGATACGCAGTATTTT. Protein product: CASSQGSRGTDTQYF.

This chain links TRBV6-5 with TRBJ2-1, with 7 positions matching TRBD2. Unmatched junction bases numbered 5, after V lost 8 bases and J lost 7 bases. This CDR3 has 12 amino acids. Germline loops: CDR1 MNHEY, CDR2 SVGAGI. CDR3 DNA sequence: TGTGCCAGCGGGAGGGCCAGTAATGAGCAGTTCTTC. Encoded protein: CASGRASNEQFF.

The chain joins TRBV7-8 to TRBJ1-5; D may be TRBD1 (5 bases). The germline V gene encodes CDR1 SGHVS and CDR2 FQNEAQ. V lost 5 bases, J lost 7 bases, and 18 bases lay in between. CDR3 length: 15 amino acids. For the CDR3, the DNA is TGTGCCAGCAGCGATAGCTTGGGGGGGGACCAGCCCCAGCATTTT. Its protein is CASSDSLGGDQPQHF. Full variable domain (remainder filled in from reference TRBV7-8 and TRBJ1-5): GAGVSQSPRYKVAKRGQDVALRCDPISGHVSLFWYQQALGQGPEFLTYFQNEAQLDKSGLPSDRFFAERPEGSVSTLKIQRTQQEDSAVYLCASSDSLGGDQPQHFGDGTRLSIL.

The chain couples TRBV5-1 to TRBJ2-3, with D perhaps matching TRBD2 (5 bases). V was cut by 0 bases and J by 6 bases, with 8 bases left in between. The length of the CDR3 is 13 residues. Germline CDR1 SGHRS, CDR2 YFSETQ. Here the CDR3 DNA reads TGCGCCAGCAGCTTGGGGACGGGGGATACGCAGTATTTT. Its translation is CASSLGTGDTQYF.

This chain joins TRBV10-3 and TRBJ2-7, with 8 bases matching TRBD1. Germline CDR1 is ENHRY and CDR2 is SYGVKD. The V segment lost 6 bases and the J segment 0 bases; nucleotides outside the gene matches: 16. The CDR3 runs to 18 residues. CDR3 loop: CAIRKDRDATSGSYEQYF. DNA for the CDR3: TGTGCCATCAGAAAGGACAGGGATGCCACAAGCGGCTCCTACGAGCAGTACTTC.

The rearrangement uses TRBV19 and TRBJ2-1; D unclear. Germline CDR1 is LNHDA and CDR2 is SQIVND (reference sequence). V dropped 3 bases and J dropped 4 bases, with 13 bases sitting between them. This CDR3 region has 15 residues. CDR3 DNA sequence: TGTGCCAGTAGTATGCAGCCTCTCGGGTACAATGAGCAGTTCTTC. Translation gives CASSMQPLGYNEQFF.

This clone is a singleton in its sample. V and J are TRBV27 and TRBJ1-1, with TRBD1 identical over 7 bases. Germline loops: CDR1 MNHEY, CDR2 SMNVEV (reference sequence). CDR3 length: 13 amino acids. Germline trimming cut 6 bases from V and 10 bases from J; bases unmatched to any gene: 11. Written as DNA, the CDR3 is TGTGCCAGCAGCTCAGACAGGGTGGGGTTAGCTTTCTTT. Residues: CASSSDRVGLAFF.

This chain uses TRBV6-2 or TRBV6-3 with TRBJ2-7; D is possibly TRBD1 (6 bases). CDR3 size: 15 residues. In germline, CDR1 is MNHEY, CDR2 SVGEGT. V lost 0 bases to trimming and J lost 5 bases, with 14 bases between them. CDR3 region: CASSYSLTGIDEQYF. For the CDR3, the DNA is TGTGCCAGCAGTTACTCGCTGACAGGAATCGACGAGCAGTACTTC.

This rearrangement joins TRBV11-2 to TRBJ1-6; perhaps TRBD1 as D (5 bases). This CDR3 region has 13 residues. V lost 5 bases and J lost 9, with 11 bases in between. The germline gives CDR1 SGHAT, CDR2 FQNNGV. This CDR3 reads CASSGQGGSPLHF. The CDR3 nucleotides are TGTGCCAGCAGCGGGCAGGGCGGTTCACCCCTCCACTTT.

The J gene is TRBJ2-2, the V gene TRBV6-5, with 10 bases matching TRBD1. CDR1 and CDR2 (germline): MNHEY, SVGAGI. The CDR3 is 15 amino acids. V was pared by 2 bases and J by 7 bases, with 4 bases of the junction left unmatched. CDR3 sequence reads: CASSYPTGGGGELFF. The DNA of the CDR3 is TGTGCCAGCAGTTACCCGACAGGGGGCGGCGGGGAGCTGTTTTTT.

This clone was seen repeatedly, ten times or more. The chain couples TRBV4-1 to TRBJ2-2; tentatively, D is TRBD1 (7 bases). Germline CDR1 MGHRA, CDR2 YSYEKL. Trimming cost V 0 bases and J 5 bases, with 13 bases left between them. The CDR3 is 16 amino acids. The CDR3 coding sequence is TGCGCCAGCAGCCAAGAAGAGGCAGGGGGGACCGGGGAGCTGTTTTTT. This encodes CASSQEEAGGTGELFF.

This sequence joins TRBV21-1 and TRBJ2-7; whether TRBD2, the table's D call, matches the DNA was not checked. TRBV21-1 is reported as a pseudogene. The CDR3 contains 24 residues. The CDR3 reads CASSKENEGPTSGISAYDYPAQYF. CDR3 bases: TGTGCCAGCAGCAAAGAGAATGAAGGGCCGACTAGCGGGATTAGCGCCTACGATTATCCGGCGCAGTACTTC.

This chain's CDR3 is CASSNKGVTSGNIQYF. The CDR3 DNA reads as TGTGCCAGCAGTAATAAGGGGGTGACTAGCGGAAACATTCAGTACTTC. The chain has TRBV2 and TRBJ2-4; 9 bases are shared with TRBD2. The V and J ends lost 5 bases and 6 bases, in that order; junction bases with no gene match: 11. Germline CDR1 SNHLY, CDR2 FYNNEI. The CDR3 spans 16 residues.

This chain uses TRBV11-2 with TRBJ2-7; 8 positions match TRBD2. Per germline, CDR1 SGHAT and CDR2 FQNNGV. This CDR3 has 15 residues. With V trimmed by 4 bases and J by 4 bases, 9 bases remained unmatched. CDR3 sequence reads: CASSSGVAGNYEQYF. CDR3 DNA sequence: TGTGCCAGCAGCTCAGGGGTAGCGGGAAATTACGAGCAGTACTTC. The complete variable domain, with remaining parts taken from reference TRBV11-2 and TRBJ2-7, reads EAGVAQSPRYKIIEKRQSVAFWCNPISGHATLYWYQQILGQGPKLLIQFQNNGVVDDSQLPKDRFSAERLKGVDSTLKIQPAKLEDSAVYLCASSSGVAGNYEQYFGPGTRLTVT.